These T cell receptor beta chains were read from a single sample in a study of identical twins. From the 5' RACE reads, TCRdb called clonotypes with MiXCR, one entry per CDR3 protein. The sample holds under 300,000 distinct CDR3 sequences, over 5.5% seen once. These records were also assigned to another study, of T cells expressing NK-cell markers.

The sequencing input was CD8+ T cells sorted from blood. These receptors were taken from a young woman in good health. Each CDR3 is given with its conserved first and last residue. The order of the fields is clone size, V gene, J gene, D gene, CDR3 protein, CDR3 DNA. D genes are given only for firm matches. Some rows have no size entry. The others give once, few or many, or a class for an expanded clone.

clone_size: few; v_call: TRBV7-9; j_call: TRBJ1-4; d_call: TRBD1; cdr3_aa: CASSDRTDRGREKLFF; cdr3_nt: TGTGCCAGCAGCGACAGGACGGACAGGGGTAGAGAAAAACTGTTTTTT
clone_size: few; v_call: TRBV7-9; j_call: TRBJ2-1; d_call: -; cdr3_aa: CASSGRGRESNNEQFF; cdr3_nt: TGTGCCAGCAGCGGACGGGGCCGGGAGAGTAACAATGAGCAGTTCTTC
clone_size: many; v_call: TRBV3-1; j_call: TRBJ2-1; d_call: TRBD1; cdr3_aa: CASSHTRPGTGRSSYNEQFF; cdr3_nt: TGTGCCAGCAGCCACACACGACCTGGGACAGGGCGGAGCTCCTACAATGAGCAGTTCTTC
clone_size: -; v_call: TRBV21-1; j_call: TRBJ2-5; d_call: -; cdr3_aa: CASSRGLAGGGETQYF; cdr3_nt: TGTGCCAGCAGCCGAGGACTAGCGGGAGGTGGCGAGACCCAGTACTTC
clone_size: many; v_call: TRBV29-1; j_call: TRBJ1-2; d_call: -; cdr3_aa: CSVEGGALYGYTF; cdr3_nt: TGCAGCGTTGAAGGAGGGGCCCTCTATGGCTACACCTTC
clone_size: few; v_call: TRBV10-3; j_call: TRBJ2-7; d_call: -; cdr3_aa: CAISGQTGHYEQYF; cdr3_nt: TGTGCCATCAGTGGCCAGACAGGCCACTACGAGCAGTACTTC
clone_size: few; v_call: TRBV7-9; j_call: TRBJ2-4; d_call: TRBD1; cdr3_aa: CASSLARDRKNIQYF; cdr3_nt: TGTGCCAGCAGCTTAGCAAGGGACAGAAAAAACATTCAGTACTTC
clone_size: few; v_call: TRBV6-5; j_call: TRBJ1-1; d_call: TRBD1; cdr3_aa: CASSYSGTGGTEAFF; cdr3_nt: TGTGCCAGCAGTTACTCCGGGACAGGGGGCACTGAAGCTTTCTTT
clone_size: many; v_call: TRBV7-8; j_call: TRBJ2-1; d_call: -; cdr3_aa: CASSLATGGVNEQFF; cdr3_nt: TGTGCCAGCAGCTTAGCGACGGGCGGGGTCAATGAGCAGTTCTTC
clone_size: -; v_call: TRBV6-5; j_call: TRBJ2-7; d_call: TRBD1; cdr3_aa: CASSHPVGQDSYEQYF; cdr3_nt: TGTGCCAGCAGTCACCCCGTTGGACAGGATTCCTACGAGCAGTACTTC
clone_size: few; v_call: TRBV2; j_call: TRBJ2-1; d_call: -; cdr3_aa: CARGGNEQFF; cdr3_nt: TGTGCCAGGGGGGGCAATGAGCAGTTCTTC
clone_size: many; v_call: TRBV10-3; j_call: TRBJ1-1; d_call: TRBD1; cdr3_aa: CAVTDRATEAFF; cdr3_nt: TGTGCCGTTACCGACAGGGCCACTGAAGCTTTCTTT
clone_size: -; v_call: TRBV9; j_call: TRBJ2-1; d_call: -; cdr3_aa: CASSGLKGSYNEQFF; cdr3_nt: TGTGCCAGCAGCGGACTTAAGGGGTCCTACAATGAGCAGTTCTTC
clone_size: -; v_call: TRBV7-2; j_call: TRBJ2-1; d_call: TRBD2; cdr3_aa: CASSLTSGRGEQFF; cdr3_nt: TGTGCCAGCAGCTTGACTAGCGGGAGAGGTGAGCAGTTCTTC
clone_size: many; v_call: TRBV3-1; j_call: TRBJ2-7; d_call: -; cdr3_aa: CASSQDPSSYEQYF; cdr3_nt: TGTGCCAGCAGCCAAGATCCTAGCTCCTACGAGCAGTACTTC
clone_size: -; v_call: TRBV6-2/TRBV6-3; j_call: TRBJ2-1; d_call: TRBD2; cdr3_aa: CASSYRTISGGRNNEQFF; cdr3_nt: TGTGCCAGCAGTTACCGAACCATAAGCGGGGGGCGGAACAATGAGCAGTTCTTC
clone_size: -; v_call: TRBV30; j_call: TRBJ2-1; d_call: TRBD2; cdr3_aa: CAWSVSAGGYPEQFF; cdr3_nt: TGTGCCTGGAGTGTATCAGCGGGAGGTTACCCTGAGCAGTTCTTC
clone_size: few; v_call: TRBV15; j_call: TRBJ2-7; d_call: -; cdr3_aa: CATSRQGYEQYF; cdr3_nt: TGTGCCACCAGCAGGCAGGGCTACGAGCAGTACTTC
clone_size: many; v_call: TRBV7-6; j_call: TRBJ1-1; d_call: -; cdr3_aa: CASSLAGAATEAFF; cdr3_nt: TGTGCCAGCAGCTTAGCAGGGGCGGCCACTGAAGCTTTCTTT
clone_size: -; v_call: TRBV6-5; j_call: TRBJ2-7; d_call: -; cdr3_aa: CASSYTGRGVDEQYF; cdr3_nt: TGTGCCAGCAGTTATACCGGCAGGGGGGTGGACGAGCAGTACTTC
clone_size: few; v_call: TRBV11-2; j_call: TRBJ2-5; d_call: -; cdr3_aa: CASSLVGHQETQYF; cdr3_nt: TGTGCCAGCAGCTTAGTGGGGCATCAAGAGACCCAGTACTTC
clone_size: -; v_call: TRBV20-1; j_call: TRBJ2-7; d_call: -; cdr3_aa: CSARDAGGLSSYEQYF; cdr3_nt: TGCAGTGCTAGAGATGCAGGCGGCCTGAGCTCCTACGAGCAGTACTTC
clone_size: many; v_call: TRBV7-8; j_call: TRBJ2-3; d_call: TRBD2; cdr3_aa: CASSLRLAESDTQYF; cdr3_nt: TGTGCCAGCAGCCTAAGACTAGCGGAGTCAGATACGCAGTATTTT
clone_size: few; v_call: TRBV10-1; j_call: TRBJ2-2; d_call: -; cdr3_aa: CASSPVAPPGELFF; cdr3_nt: TGCGCCAGCAGTCCAGTGGCTCCTCCCGGGGAGCTGTTTTTT
clone_size: -; v_call: TRBV7-2; j_call: TRBJ2-7; d_call: -; cdr3_aa: CASSSISGGEQYF; cdr3_nt: TGTGCCAGCAGCTCGATCAGTGGGGGCGAGCAGTACTTC
clone_size: few; v_call: TRBV27; j_call: TRBJ1-5; d_call: -; cdr3_aa: CASSLFQGREQPQHF; cdr3_nt: TGTGCCAGCAGTTTGTTTCAGGGAAGGGAGCAGCCCCAGCATTTT
clone_size: -; v_call: TRBV7-9; j_call: TRBJ1-2; d_call: -; cdr3_aa: CASSLAGSAGYTF; cdr3_nt: TGTGCCAGCAGCTTAGCTGGGTCGGCTGGCTACACCTTC
clone_size: many; v_call: TRBV29-1; j_call: TRBJ2-1; d_call: -; cdr3_aa: CSVAGTDGLSYNEQFF; cdr3_nt: TGCAGCGTCGCTGGGACGGACGGCCTCTCTTACAATGAGCAGTTCTTC
clone_size: few; v_call: TRBV2; j_call: TRBJ1-5; d_call: -; cdr3_aa: CASNPGANQPQHF; cdr3_nt: TGTGCCAGCAACCCAGGGGCCAATCAGCCCCAGCATTTT
clone_size: few; v_call: TRBV6-5; j_call: TRBJ2-3; d_call: TRBD1; cdr3_aa: CASSYRPGQGAGGTQYF; cdr3_nt: TGTGCCAGCAGTTATCGGCCGGGACAGGGGGCGGGGGGTACGCAGTATTTT
clone_size: -; v_call: TRBV4-1; j_call: TRBJ2-7; d_call: -; cdr3_aa: CASSQEISIYEQYF; cdr3_nt: TGCGCCAGCAGCCAAGAAATTAGCATCTACGAGCAGTACTTC
clone_size: -; v_call: TRBV4-3; j_call: TRBJ1-2; d_call: -; cdr3_aa: CASSQERAGSYGYTF; cdr3_nt: TGCGCCAGCAGCCAAGAGCGGGCAGGGAGCTATGGCTACACCTTC
clone_size: many; v_call: TRBV5-6; j_call: TRBJ2-2; d_call: -; cdr3_aa: CASSPRAKNTGELFF; cdr3_nt: TGTGCCAGCAGCCCGAGGGCTAAGAACACCGGGGAGCTGTTTTTT
clone_size: few; v_call: TRBV28; j_call: TRBJ2-1; d_call: TRBD1; cdr3_aa: CASSPLTGQDQREQFF; cdr3_nt: TGTGCCAGCAGTCCACTAACGGGACAGGACCAACGGGAGCAGTTCTTC
clone_size: many; v_call: TRBV7-8; j_call: TRBJ2-2; d_call: -; cdr3_aa: CASSLPTDSPNTGELFF; cdr3_nt: TGTGCCAGCAGCTTACCTACGGACAGCCCGAACACCGGGGAGCTGTTTTTT
clone_size: few; v_call: TRBV5-1; j_call: TRBJ1-1; d_call: TRBD1; cdr3_aa: CASSPTGGRGTEAFF; cdr3_nt: TGCGCCAGCAGCCCAACAGGGGGCCGAGGAACTGAAGCTTTCTTT
clone_size: -; v_call: TRBV13; j_call: TRBJ1-1; d_call: -; cdr3_aa: CASSLRQRENTEAFF; cdr3_nt: TGTGCCAGCAGCTTACGACAGCGGGAGAACACTGAAGCTTTCTTT
clone_size: -; v_call: TRBV2; j_call: TRBJ2-7; d_call: -; cdr3_aa: CASSEGGYNEQYF; cdr3_nt: TGTGCCAGCAGTGAAGGGGGCTATAACGAGCAGTACTTC
clone_size: -; v_call: TRBV12-3/TRBV12-4; j_call: TRBJ2-6; d_call: -; cdr3_aa: CASILVRPGANVLTF; cdr3_nt: TGTGCCAGCATATTGGTCCGACCTGGGGCCAACGTCCTGACTTTC
clone_size: -; v_call: TRBV5-8; j_call: TRBJ2-1; d_call: TRBD2; cdr3_aa: CASSLPGGPVNEQFF; cdr3_nt: TGTGCCAGCAGCTTGCCGGGGGGGCCGGTCAATGAGCAGTTCTTC
clone_size: few; v_call: TRBV6-5; j_call: TRBJ2-1; d_call: -; cdr3_aa: CASSYSRAMVQYNEQFF; cdr3_nt: TGTGCCAGCAGTTACTCGAGGGCTATGGTTCAGTACAATGAGCAGTTCTTC
clone_size: medium-sized; v_call: TRBV14; j_call: TRBJ1-3; d_call: TRBD1; cdr3_aa: CASSQYRTGVPGNTIYF; cdr3_nt: TGTGCCAGCAGCCAATATCGGACAGGGGTACCTGGAAACACCATATATTTT
clone_size: many; v_call: TRBV25-1; j_call: TRBJ2-7; d_call: -; cdr3_aa: CASSEYRFGDEQYF; cdr3_nt: TGTGCCAGCAGTGAATATAGGTTCGGAGACGAGCAGTACTTC
clone_size: -; v_call: TRBV12-5; j_call: TRBJ2-3; d_call: -; cdr3_aa: CASGLPRGRGTDTQYF; cdr3_nt: TGTGCTAGTGGTTTGCCGCGTGGGCGTGGCACAGATACGCAGTATTTT
clone_size: many; v_call: TRBV14; j_call: TRBJ2-1; d_call: TRBD2; cdr3_aa: CASSPSGNYNEQFF; cdr3_nt: TGTGCCAGCAGCCCGAGCGGGAACTACAATGAGCAGTTCTTC
clone_size: few; v_call: TRBV29-1; j_call: TRBJ1-2; d_call: -; cdr3_aa: CSVVGPQNYGYTF; cdr3_nt: TGCAGCGTTGTAGGGCCGCAAAACTATGGCTACACCTTC
clone_size: few; v_call: TRBV9; j_call: TRBJ2-3; d_call: TRBD2; cdr3_aa: CASTPSGRALPDTQYF; cdr3_nt: TGTGCCAGCACCCCGAGCGGGAGGGCCCTTCCTGATACGCAGTATTTT
clone_size: many; v_call: TRBV7-9; j_call: TRBJ2-7; d_call: -; cdr3_aa: CASSPTQGWAYEQYF; cdr3_nt: TGTGCCAGCAGCCCAACCCAGGGATGGGCCTACGAGCAGTACTTC
clone_size: many; v_call: TRBV12-3/TRBV12-4; j_call: TRBJ1-1; d_call: -; cdr3_aa: CASSRQILGTEAFF; cdr3_nt: TGTGCCAGCAGTCGACAGATCCTGGGCACTGAAGCTTTCTTT
clone_size: many; v_call: TRBV29-1; j_call: TRBJ2-1; d_call: TRBD1; cdr3_aa: CSVADRGGWYNEQFF; cdr3_nt: TGCAGCGTCGCGGACAGGGGAGGATGGTACAATGAGCAGTTCTTC
clone_size: few; v_call: TRBV20-1; j_call: TRBJ1-1; d_call: -; cdr3_aa: CSARDFSAGRTEAFF; cdr3_nt: TGCAGTGCTAGAGATTTTTCGGCAGGGCGCACTGAAGCTTTCTTT
clone_size: -; v_call: TRBV29-1; j_call: TRBJ2-5; d_call: -; cdr3_aa: CSIDVEGRETQYF; cdr3_nt: TGCAGCATTGATGTGGAGGGGCGTGAGACCCAGTACTTC
clone_size: few; v_call: TRBV6-1; j_call: TRBJ1-5; d_call: TRBD1; cdr3_aa: CASSPTDRSLAVGNQPQHF; cdr3_nt: TGTGCCAGCAGTCCAACGGACAGGAGCCTAGCTGTGGGGAATCAGCCCCAGCATTTT
clone_size: few; v_call: TRBV20-1; j_call: TRBJ2-3; d_call: -; cdr3_aa: CSAPEQGDTQYF; cdr3_nt: TGCAGTGCTCCCGAGCAAGGAGATACGCAGTATTTT
clone_size: -; v_call: TRBV11-2; j_call: TRBJ2-3; d_call: -; cdr3_aa: CASSLVSQGTDTQYF; cdr3_nt: TGTGCCAGCAGCTTGGTCAGCCAGGGAACAGATACGCAGTATTTT
clone_size: few; v_call: TRBV11-1; j_call: TRBJ2-7; d_call: -; cdr3_aa: CASSYDISSYEQYF; cdr3_nt: TGTGCCAGCAGCTACGACATTAGCTCCTACGAGCAGTACTTC